The entry below describes one T cell receptor beta chain. As yet, its antigen is unknown. V was pared by 3 bases and J by 4 bases, with 5 bases of the junction left unmatched. The CDR3 runs 15 residues. Germline V gene lookup returns CDR1 SGHNT and CDR2 YYREEE (reference sequence). This sample was taken from a study of OX40 agonist ivuxolimab in advanced cancers. Broader study findings: By week 6 at 0.1 to 3.0 mg/kg, blood CD4+ and CD8+ T cells had expanded clonally.

The repertoire was sequenced with immunoSEQ multiplex PCR; TCRdb's copy has only in-frame clones and lacks some. This sample yields fewer than 55,000 clones, of which over 75% are seen a single time; roughly 0.69% belongs to the top ten. Sequenced material: CD4+ or CD8+ T cells sorted from blood, taken in a trial of the OX40 agonist ivuxolimab. The TCR originated in an adult with an advanced solid tumor such as melanoma, head and neck, liver or kidney cancer. The chain is built from TRBV5-4 and TRBJ2-5; 11 bases align to TRBD1. CDR3 DNA: TGTGCCAGCAGCTCCTACGGGACAGGGGGAGAGACCCAGTACTTC. It specifies CASSSYGTGGETQYF.